What follows are 30 T cell receptor beta chains derived from one specimen sequenced in a study of identifying expanded T cells in peripheral blood. Profiling relied on immunoSEQ multiplex PCR, and the TCRdb table lists in-frame clones only, not all of them. Found here are around 120,000 clones, roughly 90% of them singletons; the top ten hold approximately 8.9%. Sequenced sample: blood. Every receptor here comes from a person between 18 and 75 years old in good health.

The chain uses TRBV25-1 and TRBJ2-3; D is possibly TRBD1 or TRBD2 (6 bases each). This CDR3 is built from 18 residues. The V gene's germline CDR1 is MGHDK and CDR2 SYGVNS. Trimming cost V 7 bases and J 1 base, with 24 bases left between them. The DNA of the CDR3 is TGTGCCAGCAAAGCATATATAGGAGGGGGAGAGGGCACAGATACGCAGTATTTT. Translated: CASKAYIGGGEGTDTQYF.

This clone was recorded at least ten times. The gene calls are TRBV7-2 and TRBJ1-3; D ambiguous. CDR3 size: 11 residues. With 11 bases removed from V and 0 bases from J, the gap between germline ends came to 5 bases. Germline CDR1 SGHTA, CDR2 FQGNSA. The CDR3 region has the DNA TGTGCCGAAAACTCTGGAAACACCATATATTTT. Translation: CAENSGNTIYF. The variable domain in full, completed from reference TRBV7-2 and TRBJ1-3, reads GAGVSQSPSNKVTEKGKDVELRCDPISGHTALYWYRQSLGQGLEFLIYFQGNSAPDKSGLPSDRFSAERTGGSVSTLTIQRTQQEDSAVYLCAENSGNTIYFGEGSWLTVV.

This chain connects TRBV7-2 to TRBJ1-1; maybe TRBD1 (5 bases). The CDR3 extends over 12 amino acids. Germline CDR1 and CDR2: SGHTA and FQGNSA. V was shortened by 5 bases and J by 7 bases, with 11 bases between the two germline ends. CDR3 region: CASSPGTLEAFF. DNA of the CDR3: TGTGCCAGCAGCCCCGGGACTCTTGAAGCTTTCTTT.

The chain combines TRBV10-1 with TRBJ2-7, with 13 nucleotides matching TRBD2. Germline V gives CDR1 WNHNN, CDR2 SYGVQD (reference sequence). The CDR3 spans 15 residues. Trimming at V came to 4 bases and at J to 4 bases, leaving 4 bases not matched to a gene. The CDR3 coding sequence is TGCGCCAGCAGTGGGACTAGCGGGAGCGCGTACGAGCAGTACTTC. This gives the protein CASSGTSGSAYEQYF.

This chain joins TRBV5-6 and TRBJ2-3; D perhaps matches TRBD1 (6 bases). The CDR3 runs to 14 residues. V dropped 0 bases and J dropped 2 bases, with 7 bases sitting between them. Germline V CDR1 and CDR2: SGHDT, YYEEEE. CDR3 in DNA: TGTGCCAGCAGCTTGGGGACAGTCACAGATACGCAGTATTTT. Its translation: CASSLGTVTDTQYF.

The CDR3 nucleotides read TGCGCCAGCAGCCCAGGACAGGGGTTTGAGCAGTTCTTC. Residues: CASSPGQGFEQFF. The rearrangement joins TRBV5-1 to TRBJ2-1; 9 nucleotides align to TRBD1. The germline gives CDR1 SGHRS, CDR2 YFSETQ. Germline trimming cut 4 bases from V and 9 bases from J; bases unmatched to any gene: 5. The CDR3 consists of 13 residues.

The rearrangement links TRBV29-1 to TRBJ2-1; 11 nucleotides align to TRBD2. The CDR3 consists of 14 residues. Germline V CDR1 and CDR2: SQVTM, ANQGSEA. J gave up 3 bases and V 7 bases, and 5 bases lay outside the gene matches. The CDR3: CSGQTSGNYNEQFF. CDR3 bases: TGCAGCGGTCAGACTAGCGGGAACTACAATGAGCAGTTCTTC.

The chain is built from TRBV2 and TRBJ1-2, with 8 bases lining up with TRBD1. The length of the CDR3 is 12 residues. V shed 4 bases, J shed 7 bases, and the junction held 2 bases outside the gene matches. Germline V gives CDR1 SNHLY, CDR2 FYNNEI. The CDR3 nucleotides are TGTGCCAGCAGTGTTGACAGGGGTGGCTACACCTTC. It yields the protein CASSVDRGGYTF.

The table lists this clone with a few counts. The J gene is TRBJ2-1, the V gene TRBV7-9, with no clear D. CDR3 length: 14 amino acids. In germline, CDR1 is SEHNR, CDR2 FQNEAQ (reference sequence). Trimming pared 5 bases from V and 5 bases from J, leaving 13 bases between. CDR3: CASSPSAGHNEQFF. The CDR3 nucleotides read TGTGCCAGCAGCCCGAGCGCTGGGCACAATGAGCAGTTCTTC.

In the case of this clone: Compared with germline, one end of the junction differs, possibly owing to a read error. The chain employs TRBV28 and TRBJ2-7; D not certain. The germline V gene encodes CDR1 MDHEN and CDR2 SYDVKM. The CDR3 consists of 12 residues. CDR3 sequence reads: CASRLSGYEQYF. The CDR3 nucleotides read TGTGCCAGCAGGTTATCAGGATACGAGCAGTACTTC.

In nucleotides, the CDR3 is TGTGCCAGCAGCCCCCGCATCGGCACCGGGGAGCTGTTTTTT. Protein: CASSPRIGTGELFF. This chain links TRBV13 with TRBJ2-2; D uncertain. Germline CDR1 PRHDT, CDR2 FYEKMQ (reference sequence). V was shortened by 5 bases and J by 4 bases, with 11 bases between the two germline ends. CDR3 size: 14 residues. The variable domain in full, with the rest retrieved from reference TRBV13 and TRBJ2-2, is AAGVIQSPRHLIKEKRETATLKCYPIPRHDTVYWYQQGPGQDPQFLISFYEKMQSDKGSIPDRFSAQQFSDYHSELNMSSLELGDSALYFCASSPRIGTGELFFGEGSRLTVL.

This chain connects TRBV6-5 to TRBJ1-1, with D maybe TRBD1 (5 bases). CDR1 MNHEY and CDR2 SVGAGI come from the germline V gene. The CDR3 is 15 amino acids. With 0 bases removed from V and 4 bases from J, the gap between germline ends came to 12 bases. CDR3 nucleotides: TGTGCCAGCAGTTACTCGGGGGGGAGAGTCACTGAAGCTTTCTTT. Its translation: CASSYSGGRVTEAFF.

This sequence joins TRBV7-8 and TRBJ1-5; 8 bases fit TRBD1. This CDR3 spans 16 amino acids. Germline V lookup: CDR1 SGHVS, CDR2 FQNEAQ. V was clipped by 5 bases and J by 1 base; unmatched bases: 7. The CDR3 protein is CASSPTGGWSNQPQHF. The CDR3 DNA sequence: TGTGCCAGCAGCCCAACAGGGGGGTGGAGCAATCAGCCCCAGCATTTT. The full variable domain, with the rest looked up from reference TRBV7-8 and TRBJ1-5, is GAGVSQSPRYKVAKRGQDVALRCDPISGHVSLFWYQQALGQGPEFLTYFQNEAQLDKSGLPSDRFFAERPEGSVSTLKIQRTQQEDSAVYLCASSPTGGWSNQPQHFGDGTRLSIL.

V is TRBV15 and J is TRBJ1-5; 11 nucleotides agree with TRBD1. The germline V gene encodes CDR1 LNHNV and CDR2 YYDKDF (reference sequence). Germline trimming cut 2 bases from V and 2 bases from J; bases unmatched to any gene: 8. The CDR3 is made up of 18 amino acids. CDR3 region: CATSRTTGQGDRNQPQHF. The DNA of the CDR3 is TGTGCCACCAGCAGAACAACGGGACAGGGGGATCGCAATCAGCCCCAGCATTTT.

The J gene is TRBJ2-1, the V gene TRBV9; no clear D. The CDR3 totals 13 residues. The V and J ends lost 0 bases and 8 bases respectively, with 9 bases between them. In germline, CDR1 is SGDLS, CDR2 YYNGEE. DNA for the CDR3: TGTGCCAGCAGCGTAGAAGCTTGGGATGAGCAGTTCTTC. Protein sequence: CASSVEAWDEQFF.

This rearrangement joins TRBV7-3 to TRBJ2-1; possible D gene TRBD2, 6 bases. Germline V gene sequence: CDR1 SGHTA, CDR2 FQGTGA. The CDR3 covers 16 residues. Deletions cut 5 bases from V and 8 bases from J, with 22 bases between. This CDR3 reads CASSLNTGSLRDEQFF. The CDR3 nucleotides read TGTGCCAGCAGCCTAAATACCGGGAGTCTCCGGGATGAGCAGTTCTTC.

V gene TRBV18 combines with J gene TRBJ1-5; the D gene is possibly TRBD1 (6 bases). Trimming removed 2 bases at V and 7 bases at J, with 15 bases between. This CDR3 has 15 residues. Germline CDR1 KGHSH, CDR2 LQKENI. The CDR3 DNA sequence: TGTGCCAGCTCACCATCCGCCAGGGGAGGGCAGCCCCAGCATTTT. Translation gives CASSPSARGGQPQHF.

This clone was seen just once. V is TRBV7-2 and J is TRBJ2-2; D might be TRBD2 (5 bases). The V gene lost 5 bases and the J gene lost 4 bases, with 11 bases spanning the gap. Germline V gene lookup returns CDR1 SGHTA and CDR2 FQGNSA. The CDR3 contains 14 residues. The CDR3 here is CASSLLVATGELFF. The CDR3 nucleotides read TGTGCCAGCAGCCTACTAGTCGCCACCGGGGAGCTGTTTTTT.

V and J are TRBV29-1 and TRBJ1-2, with TRBD1 matching over 10 bases. V shed 8 bases and J 6 bases; nucleotides not matched to a gene: 9. Per germline, CDR1 SQVTM and CDR2 ANQGSEA. The CDR3 runs to 13 residues. CDR3 sequence (DNA): TGCAGCTCGCGACAGGGGGCATGGGATGGCTACACCTTC. Its protein is CSSRQGAWDGYTF.

This chain links TRBV28 with TRBJ2-7; 7 nucleotides line up with TRBD2. V was pared by 5 bases and J by 3 bases, with 7 bases of the junction left unmatched. The CDR3 length is 14 residues. Germline V gene lookup returns CDR1 MDHEN and CDR2 SYDVKM. CDR3 bases: TGTGCCAGCAGTCAGGCTAGCGGATTCTACGAGCAGTACTTC. Its protein product is CASSQASGFYEQYF.

The chain has TRBV30 and TRBJ1-2; no clear D. The V end was cut by 8 bases, the J end by 0 bases, with 10 bases between. Germline V gene lookup returns CDR1 GTSNPN and CDR2 SVGIG (reference sequence). This CDR3 is built from 12 residues. This chain's CDR3 is CAQTGPNYGYTF. The DNA for the CDR3 is TGTGCCCAAACCGGGCCTAACTATGGCTACACCTTC.

V usage is TRBV27 and J usage is TRBJ2-1; possibly TRBD1 or TRBD2 for D (5 bases each). The CDR3 consists of 14 residues. The germline V and J ends were trimmed by 5 bases and 6 bases, with 14 bases remaining between them. Looked up from germline, CDR1 is MNHEY and CDR2 is SMNVEV (reference sequence). The CDR3 nucleotides are TGTGCCAGCAGTCCCCGTCGGGGCCTCAATGAGCAGTTCTTC. Translating it yields CASSPRRGLNEQFF.

The rearrangement links TRBV27 to TRBJ2-2; 10 nucleotides match TRBD1. The V and J ends lost 4 bases and 5 bases, in that order; junction bases with no gene match: 4. The CDR3 consists of 15 residues. CDR1 MNHEY and CDR2 SMNVEV come from the germline V gene (reference sequence). The CDR3 DNA reads as TGTGCCAGCAGTTCGGACAGGGGGGGGACCGGGGAGCTGTTTTTT. Translating it yields CASSSDRGGTGELFF.

This clone is a singleton in its sample. J is TRBJ2-7 and V is TRBV2; 11 bases are a match to TRBD1. V lost 7 bases to trimming and J lost 4 bases; unmatched junction nucleotides: 6. In germline, CDR1 is SNHLY, CDR2 FYNNEI. CDR3 size: 14 residues. Here the CDR3 reads CASMTGTGGYEQYF. CDR3 sequence (DNA): TGTGCCAGCATGACCGGGACAGGGGGTTACGAGCAGTACTTC. Complete variable domain (other parts from reference TRBV2 and TRBJ2-7): EPEVTQTPSHQVTQMGQEVILRCVPISNHLYFYWYRQILGQKVEFLVSFYNNEISEKSEIFDDQFSVERPDGSNFTLKIRSTKLEDSAMYFCASMTGTGGYEQYFGPGTRLTVT.

V gene TRBV9 combines with J gene TRBJ2-1; 15 positions match TRBD2. The trim removed 1 base at V and 9 bases at J, leaving 11 bases unmatched. Germline V gives CDR1 SGDLS, CDR2 YYNGEE. This CDR3 has 18 residues. DNA for the CDR3: TGTGCCAGCAGCGTAACCTCAGGACTAGCGGGGGGGCTAGGTGAGCAGTTCTTC. Its translation is CASSVTSGLAGGLGEQFF.

The genes are TRBV9 and TRBJ2-5; 9 nucleotides line up with TRBD1. Germline V gene sequence: CDR1 SGDLS, CDR2 YYNGEE. V was clipped by 3 bases and J by 4 bases; unmatched bases: 4. The CDR3 covers 14 residues. The CDR3: CASSGGQGGETQYF. As DNA, the CDR3 is TGTGCCAGCAGCGGGGGACAGGGTGGAGAGACCCAGTACTTC.

The chain joins TRBV11-1 to TRBJ2-1, with TRBD1 matching over 9 bases. Germline values: CDR1 SGHAT, CDR2 FQDESV (reference sequence). There are 13 residues in the CDR3. With 3 bases clipped from V and 13 bases from J, the junction kept 7 bases outside the gene matches. DNA of the CDR3: TGTGCCAGCAGCTTGGGACAGGGATCCGTACAGTTCTTC. Its protein product is CASSLGQGSVQFF.

The V and J genes are TRBV29-1 and TRBJ2-3; TRBD2 agrees at 9 bases. Trimming at V came to 4 bases and at J to 2 bases, leaving 4 bases not matched to a gene. Per germline, CDR1 SQVTM and CDR2 ANQGSEA. CDR3 size: 14 residues. The CDR3 DNA is TGCAGCGTTGGTCTAGCGGGGCACACAGATACGCAGTATTTT. Its protein product is CSVGLAGHTDTQYF.

J is TRBJ1-5 and V is TRBV6-1; possibly TRBD1 for D (6 bases). The CDR3 consists of 16 residues. Germline V gives CDR1 MNHNS, CDR2 SASEGT. Trimming took off 4 bases at V and 7 bases at J, with 20 bases between the two ends. This CDR3 reads CASSGGEFTGRQPQHF. DNA for the CDR3: TGTGCCAGCAGTGGGGGGGAGTTTACAGGGAGACAGCCCCAGCATTTT.

By frequency in the sample, this clone is medium-sized. The V and J genes are TRBV7-9 and TRBJ1-1, with D possibly matching TRBD1 (5 bases). The length of the CDR3 is 11 residues. Germline lookup yields CDR1 SEHNR and CDR2 FQNEAQ (reference sequence). Trimming shortened V by 5 bases and J by 9 bases, and 10 bases separated the two germline ends. As DNA, the CDR3 is TGTGCCAGCAGCACCACGGGGCAAGCTTTCTTT. It yields the protein CASSTTGQAFF.